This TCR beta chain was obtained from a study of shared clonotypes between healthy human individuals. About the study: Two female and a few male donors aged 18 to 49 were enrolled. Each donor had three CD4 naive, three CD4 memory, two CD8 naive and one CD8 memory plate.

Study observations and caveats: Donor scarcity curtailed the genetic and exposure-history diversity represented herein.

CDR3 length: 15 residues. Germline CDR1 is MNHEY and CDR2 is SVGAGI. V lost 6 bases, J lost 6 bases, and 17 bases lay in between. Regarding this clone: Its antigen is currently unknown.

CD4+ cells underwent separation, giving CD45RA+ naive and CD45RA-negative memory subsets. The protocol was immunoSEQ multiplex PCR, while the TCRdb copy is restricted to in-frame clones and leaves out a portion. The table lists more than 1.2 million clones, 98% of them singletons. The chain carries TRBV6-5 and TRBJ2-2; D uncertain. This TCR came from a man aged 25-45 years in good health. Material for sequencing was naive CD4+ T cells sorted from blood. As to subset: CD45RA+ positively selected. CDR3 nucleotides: TGTGCCAGCAGCCTACTCCCCAATGTGGCCGGGGAGCTGTTTTTT. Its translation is CASSLLPNVAGELFF.